The sample holds one count of the clone carrying this T cell receptor (beta chain). Its antigen is unknown. The sample belongs to a study of Tregs in tolerant kidney transplant recipients. For the study at large: Mixed chimerism was transient after nonmyeloablative marrow transplants from related graft donors.

Unstimulated regulatory T cells (CD4+CD25+CD127-), CD4+CD25- non-regulatory cells, CD4 and CD8 cells were FACS-sorted from thawed PBMCs. This CDR3 spans 12 amino acids. V gave up 11 bases and J gave up 7 bases; unmatched junction bases: 7. Germline CDR1 is ENHRY and CDR2 is SYGVKD. The assay was immunoSEQ multiplex PCR, and TCRdb's table has in-frame clones only and misses some. The table includes over 50,000 clones, 70% to 90% detected once. General study findings and limits: For some patients, primers changed over time, blocking nucleotide-level comparison. Validation in larger populations is needed because few patients were studied.

The material was Tregs from blood, obtained before the transplant. V usage is TRBV10-3 and J usage is TRBJ2-1, with TRBD2 matching 8 bases. The sequence was obtained from a human donor who received a combined kidney and bone marrow transplant. The CDR3 region has the DNA TGTGCCGTACAACCGGGGGGGAATGAGCAGTTCTTC. Encoded protein: CAVQPGGNEQFF.